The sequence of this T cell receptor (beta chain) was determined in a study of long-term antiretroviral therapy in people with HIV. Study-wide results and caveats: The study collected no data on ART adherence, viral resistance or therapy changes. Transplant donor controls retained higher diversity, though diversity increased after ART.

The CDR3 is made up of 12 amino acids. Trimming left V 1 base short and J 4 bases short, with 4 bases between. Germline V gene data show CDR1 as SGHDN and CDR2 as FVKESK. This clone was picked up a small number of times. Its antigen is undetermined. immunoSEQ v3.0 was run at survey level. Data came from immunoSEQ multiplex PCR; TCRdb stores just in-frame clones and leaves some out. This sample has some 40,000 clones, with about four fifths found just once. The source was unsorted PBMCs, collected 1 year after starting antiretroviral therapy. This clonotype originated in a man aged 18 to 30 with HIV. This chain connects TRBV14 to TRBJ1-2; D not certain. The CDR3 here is CASSQGTYGYTF. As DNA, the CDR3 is TGTGCCAGCAGCCAAGGAACCTATGGCTACACCTTC.